These 30 T cell receptor beta chains originate from one sample sequenced in a study of Tregs in tolerant kidney transplant recipients. Assay used: immunoSEQ multiplex PCR; TCRdb lists only in-frame clones, some missing. In the table there are tens of thousands of clones, about four fifths of which are singletons. Sequenced input: CD4+ T cells from blood. These receptor sequences come from a human donor in good health.

The genes are TRBV27 and TRBJ1-2; D possibly corresponds to TRBD1 (5 bases). The CDR3 runs to 14 residues. In germline, CDR1 is MNHEY, CDR2 SMNVEV (reference sequence). V was cut by 3 bases and J by 5 bases, with 13 bases left in between. The CDR3 region is CASSLGGRGYGYTF. The CDR3 DNA reads TGTGCCAGCAGTTTGGGGGGGAGAGGGTATGGCTACACCTTC.

CDR3 DNA: TGTGCCAGCAGCCCAACCGGGACTAGCTACGCAGATACGCAGTATTTT. Amino acid sequence: CASSPTGTSYADTQYF. The gene calls are TRBV9 and TRBJ2-3; TRBD2 matches at 9 bases. Trimming at V came to 4 bases and at J to 4 bases, leaving 10 bases not matched to a gene. The CDR3 totals 16 residues. Germline loops: CDR1 SGDLS, CDR2 YYNGEE.

The rearrangement links TRBV7-8 to TRBJ2-5; D is possibly TRBD2 (5 bases). V was cut by 5 bases and J by 0 bases, with 22 bases left in between. CDR1 is SGHVS and CDR2 is FQNEAQ in the germline V gene. The CDR3 covers 18 residues. The CDR3 region is CASSPARVGRLYQETQYF. As DNA, the CDR3 is TGTGCCAGCAGCCCGGCGAGGGTCGGTAGACTGTACCAAGAGACCCAGTACTTC. The full variable domain, rest sourced from reference TRBV7-8 and TRBJ2-5, is GAGVSQSPRYKVAKRGQDVALRCDPISGHVSLFWYQQALGQGPEFLTYFQNEAQLDKSGLPSDRFFAERPEGSVSTLKIQRTQQEDSAVYLCASSPARVGRLYQETQYFGPGTRLLVL.

Only one count was recorded for this clone. The gene calls are TRBV10-3 and TRBJ1-5; possible D gene TRBD1, 5 bases. Germline V CDR1 and CDR2: ENHRY, SYGVKD. Trimming stripped 0 bases from V and 5 bases from J, with 8 bases between. This CDR3 region has 14 residues. CDR3 nucleotide sequence: TGTGCCATCAGTGAGTCGAGGGGAGATCAGCCCCAGCATTTT. As protein: CAISESRGDQPQHF.

This chain joins TRBV5-1 and TRBJ1-1; a possible D gene is TRBD1 (5 bases). Germline V CDR1 and CDR2: SGHRS, YFSETQ. V was clipped by 0 bases and J by 7 bases, with 22 bases between them. The CDR3 spans 17 residues. The CDR3 DNA reads as TGCGCCAGCAGCTTGGGGGACGTCCGTGGGGTGGGCCTTGAAGCTTTCTTT. Translation gives CASSLGDVRGVGLEAFF.

V gene TRBV19 combines with J gene TRBJ2-2; D is possibly TRBD1 (6 bases). Germline V gene lookup returns CDR1 LNHDA and CDR2 SQIVND (reference sequence). The CDR3 covers 15 residues. V was cut by 6 bases and J by 1 base, with 12 bases left in between. CDR3: CASRTGTQNTGELFF. DNA of the CDR3: TGTGCCAGTAGGACCGGGACACAGAACACCGGGGAGCTGTTTTTT.

Only one count was recorded for this clone. This rearrangement joins TRBV7-2 to TRBJ1-4; TRBD1 agrees at 9 bases. The CDR3 runs 16 residues. Trimming took 5 bases from V and 0 from J; bases not matched to a gene: 4. CDR1 SGHTA and CDR2 FQGNSA come from the germline V gene. The CDR3 DNA follows: TGTGCCAGCAGCCGACGACAGGGGGCAACTAATGAAAAACTGTTTTTT. Translated: CASSRRQGATNEKLFF.

In its sample, this clone was seen a few times. This chain links TRBV7-8 with TRBJ2-7; 9 nucleotides line up with TRBD2. In germline, CDR1 is SGHVS, CDR2 FQNEAQ. Trimming cost V 3 bases and J 2 bases; bases outside gene matches: 5. CDR3 length equals 15 residues. Here the CDR3 reads CASSLRGLAPYEQYF. The CDR3 DNA is TGTGCCAGCAGCTTGCGGGGACTAGCTCCCTACGAGCAGTACTTC.

V and J are TRBV7-9 and TRBJ1-2; no definite D call. There are 15 residues in the CDR3. V was cut by 3 bases and J by 4 bases, with 15 bases left in between. Germline V gene sequence: CDR1 SEHNR, CDR2 FQNEAQ (reference sequence). CDR3 coding DNA: TGTGCCAGCAGCTTTACTGGAGGGAAGGTCTATGGCTACACCTTC. Its protein product is CASSFTGGKVYGYTF. The entire variable domain, with the rest obtained from reference TRBV7-9 and TRBJ1-2, is as follows: DTGVSQNPRHKITKRGQNVTFRCDPISEHNRLYWYRQTLGQGPEFLTYFQNEAQLEKSRLLSDRFSAERPKGSFSTLEIQRTEQGDSAMYLCASSFTGGKVYGYTFGSGTRLTVV.

The chain links TRBV29-1 to TRBJ2-6; D call uncertain. V was shortened by 2 bases and J by 1 base, with 9 bases between the two germline ends. CDR1 and CDR2 (germline): SQVTM, ANQGSEA. The CDR3 has 15 amino acids. The DNA for the CDR3 is TGCAGCGTTGAATCGGTTAGATCTGGGGCCAACGTCCTGACTTTC. It encodes CSVESVRSGANVLTF. Complete variable domain (other parts from reference TRBV29-1 and TRBJ2-6): SAVISQKPSRDICQRGTSLTIQCQVDSQVTMMFWYRQQPGQSLTLIATANQGSEATYESGFVIDKFPISRPNLTFSTLTVSNMSPEDSSIYLCSVESVRSGANVLTFGAGSRLTVL.

This chain joins TRBV20-1 and TRBJ2-5, with D uncertain. Germline CDR1 DFQATT, CDR2 SNEGSKA (reference sequence). The CDR3 is made up of 11 amino acids. V lost 8 bases, J lost 4 bases, and 11 bases lay in between. The DNA of the CDR3 is TGCAGTCCCCTAGATCGAGAGACCCAGTACTTC. Protein sequence: CSPLDRETQYF.

The chain is built from TRBV4-3 and TRBJ2-2, with D unresolved. Germline V CDR1 and CDR2: LGHNA, YSLEER. V lost 4 bases to trimming and J lost 4 bases, with 7 bases between them. The CDR3 runs to 13 residues. The CDR3 DNA is TGCGCCAGCAGCCCTACCGTCACCGGGGAGCTGTTTTTT. This sequence encodes CASSPTVTGELFF.

This sequence joins TRBV7-3 and TRBJ2-7; D uncertain. The length of the CDR3 is 15 residues. Trimming removed 3 bases at V and 2 bases at J, with 14 bases between. Germline CDR1 reads SGHTA; CDR2 reads FQGTGA. Written as DNA, the CDR3 is TGTGCCAGCAGCTTCCTACCTTCTAGGGCCTACGAGCAGTACTTC. This sequence encodes CASSFLPSRAYEQYF.

The rearrangement joins TRBV10-3 to TRBJ1-2; a possible D gene is TRBD1 (5 bases). Trimming removed 6 bases at V and 4 bases at J, with 12 bases between. The CDR3 loop spans 13 amino acids. Germline CDR1 reads ENHRY; CDR2 reads SYGVKD. CDR3 sequence (DNA): TGTGCCATCAGGACAGACACAAGCTATGGCTACACCTTC. This translates into CAIRTDTSYGYTF.

The genes are TRBV5-1 and TRBJ1-1; 7 nucleotides match TRBD1. The V segment lost 3 bases and the J segment 3 bases; nucleotides outside the gene matches: 2. Germline CDR1 is SGHRS and CDR2 is YFSETQ. CDR3 length: 13 amino acids. The CDR3 reads CASSYRGDTEAFF. The CDR3 nucleotides are TGCGCCAGCAGCTACAGGGGCGACACTGAAGCTTTCTTT.

J is TRBJ2-2 and V is TRBV7-2; 7 bases are shared with TRBD2. The CDR3 extends over 17 amino acids. V lost 7 bases, J lost 7 bases, and 18 bases stayed unmatched. Germline-derived CDR1 and CDR2 are SGHTA and FQGNSA. The CDR3 DNA reads TGTGCCAGCACCGAGAACGGGGGGTGGATCGTGGGCGGGGAGCTGTTTTTT. It codes for CASTENGGWIVGGELFF. Supplemented by reference TRBV7-2 and TRBJ2-2, the full variable domain reads GAGVSQSPSNKVTEKGKDVELRCDPISGHTALYWYRQSLGQGLEFLIYFQGNSAPDKSGLPSDRFSAERTGGSVSTLTIQRTQQEDSAVYLCASTENGGWIVGGELFFGEGSRLTVL.

The chain links TRBV7-2 to TRBJ1-1, with D unclear. This CDR3 spans 13 amino acids. V was cut by 5 bases and J by 4 bases, with 11 bases left in between. The V gene's germline CDR1 is SGHTA and CDR2 FQGNSA. The CDR3 DNA sequence: TGTGCCAGCAGCCTTAGGAGGGTCACTGAAGCTTTCTTT. Translated, it gives CASSLRRVTEAFF.

V usage is TRBV27 and J usage is TRBJ2-1, with 7 bases aligning to TRBD2. Germline CDR1 is MNHEY and CDR2 is SMNVEV (reference sequence). The CDR3 consists of 16 residues. The V and J ends lost 4 bases and 0 bases, in that order; junction bases with no gene match: 6. CDR3: CASSSGGMSSYNEQFF. In nucleotides, the CDR3 is TGTGCCAGCAGTTCCGGGGGGATGAGCTCCTACAATGAGCAGTTCTTC.

The V and J genes are TRBV4-1 and TRBJ2-4; the match to TRBD1 covers 8 bases. The germline gives CDR1 MGHRA, CDR2 YSYEKL. With V trimmed by 3 bases and J by 0 bases, 16 bases remained unmatched. CDR3 size: 20 residues. In DNA form, the CDR3 reads TGCGCCAGCAGCCAGGTGGCGGACAGGGTGGGGGTCGTAGCCAAAAACATTCAGTACTTC. This codes for CASSQVADRVGVVAKNIQYF.

The chain uses TRBV5-1 and TRBJ1-2; 7 bases line up with TRBD1. The V segment lost 1 base and the J segment 4 bases; nucleotides outside the gene matches: 13. Germline CDR1 is SGHRS and CDR2 is YFSETQ. The CDR3 runs 17 residues. Written as DNA, the CDR3 is TGCGCCAGCAGCTTGATTATCCCTACCCGGGACAGCTATGGCTACACCTTC. This codes for CASSLIIPTRDSYGYTF.

The chain is built from TRBV11-2 and TRBJ1-1; D might be TRBD1 (6 bases). Germline V gene sequence: CDR1 SGHAT, CDR2 FQNNGV. Trimming pared 8 bases from V and 0 bases from J, leaving 22 bases between. The CDR3 runs 17 residues. The CDR3 DNA is TGTGCCAGCCGCTCCCCGAGAGGGGGGAGGGTGAACACTGAAGCTTTCTTT. Residues: CASRSPRGGRVNTEAFF. Full variable domain (remainder filled in from reference TRBV11-2 and TRBJ1-1): EAGVAQSPRYKIIEKRQSVAFWCNPISGHATLYWYQQILGQGPKLLIQFQNNGVVDDSQLPKDRFSAERLKGVDSTLKIQPAKLEDSAVYLCASRSPRGGRVNTEAFFGQGTRLTVV.

J is TRBJ1-2 and V is TRBV5-1; tentatively, D is TRBD1 (6 bases). There are 13 residues in the CDR3. Trimming cost V 7 bases and J 4 bases, with 14 bases left between them. Germline loops: CDR1 SGHRS, CDR2 YFSETQ. CDR3: CASGSTGSYGYTF. In DNA form, the CDR3 reads TGCGCCAGCGGGTCGACAGGCAGCTATGGCTACACCTTC.

V usage is TRBV7-2 and J usage is TRBJ2-5; tentatively, D is TRBD2 (6 bases). The V and J ends lost 1 base and 5 bases respectively, with 11 bases between them. The length of the CDR3 is 14 residues. The V gene's germline CDR1 is SGHTA and CDR2 FQGNSA. CDR3 nucleotide sequence: TGTGCCAGCAGCTTAGTCGGGGGTGGGGAGACCCAGTACTTC. It codes for CASSLVGGGETQYF. Complete variable domain (other parts from reference TRBV7-2 and TRBJ2-5): GAGVSQSPSNKVTEKGKDVELRCDPISGHTALYWYRQSLGQGLEFLIYFQGNSAPDKSGLPSDRFSAERTGGSVSTLTIQRTQQEDSAVYLCASSLVGGGETQYFGPGTRLLVL.

The chain joins TRBV4-2 to TRBJ2-5, with 8 bases that match TRBD2. CDR1 LGHNA and CDR2 YNFKEQ come from the germline V gene. The CDR3 is 17 residues long. V trimming: 1 base; J trimming: 0 bases; junction bases outside the gene matches: 7. CDR3 protein: CASSQVGTGGYQETQYF. The CDR3 DNA follows: TGTGCCAGCAGCCAAGTTGGAACGGGAGGGTACCAAGAGACCCAGTACTTC.

This clone has just a few counts. The chain is built from TRBV5-1 and TRBJ2-1; TRBD2 is a possible D gene (5 bases). V was pared by 5 bases and J by 0 bases, with 15 bases between. This CDR3 is 16 amino acids long. Germline CDR1 is SGHRS and CDR2 is YFSETQ. CDR3 amino acids: CASRSDGEISYNEQFF. The CDR3, as DNA: TGCGCCAGCAGATCAGACGGGGAAATCTCCTACAATGAGCAGTTCTTC. Based on the CDR3 plus reference TRBV5-1 and TRBJ2-1, the full variable domain is KAGVTQTPRYLIKTRGQQVTLSCSPISGHRSVSWYQQTPGQGLQFLFEYFSETQRNKGNFPGRFSGRQFSNSRSEMNVSTLELGDSALYLCASRSDGEISYNEQFFGPGTRLTVL.

The genes are TRBV5-1 and TRBJ2-7; TRBD2 matches at 9 bases. The J segment lost 0 bases and the V segment lost 1 base, leaving 5 bases of the junction unmatched. CDR3 length: 16 residues. Germline CDR1 SGHRS, CDR2 YFSETQ. In DNA, the CDR3 is TGCGCCAGCAGCTTGCAAGCGGGGGGCCTCTCCTACGAGCAGTACTTC. Protein sequence: CASSLQAGGLSYEQYF.

The CDR3 nucleotides read TGCGCCAGCAGCCATCCCAACAGGGGAAGGGAAAAACTGTTTTTT. Its translation: CASSHPNRGREKLFF. The rearrangement uses TRBV4-1 and TRBJ1-4, with TRBD1 matching over 7 bases. J lost 8 bases, V lost 3 bases, and 9 bases had no gene match. CDR1 and CDR2 (germline): MGHRA, YSYEKL. The CDR3 sequence is 15 residues long.

This chain links TRBV5-1 with TRBJ2-1; D may be TRBD2 (6 bases). V shed 4 bases and J shed 1 base, with 12 bases lying between them. Looked up from germline, CDR1 is SGHRS and CDR2 is YFSETQ. The CDR3 runs 15 residues. The CDR3 sequence is CASSGGLKSYNEQFF. The CDR3 nucleotides are TGCGCCAGCAGCGGGGGACTTAAGTCCTACAATGAGCAGTTCTTC. Drawing the rest from reference TRBV5-1 and TRBJ2-1, the complete variable domain is KAGVTQTPRYLIKTRGQQVTLSCSPISGHRSVSWYQQTPGQGLQFLFEYFSETQRNKGNFPGRFSGRQFSNSRSEMNVSTLELGDSALYLCASSGGLKSYNEQFFGPGTRLTVL.

The CDR3 reads CASSPGTDGYGYTF. For the CDR3, the DNA is TGCGCCAGCAGCCCCGGGACAGATGGCTATGGCTACACCTTC. The chain links TRBV5-1 to TRBJ1-2; TRBD1 matches 7 bases. The J segment lost 4 bases and the V segment lost 4 bases, leaving 7 bases of the junction unmatched. This CDR3 is 14 amino acids long. In germline, CDR1 is SGHRS, CDR2 YFSETQ. The full variable domain, rest sourced from reference TRBV5-1 and TRBJ1-2, is KAGVTQTPRYLIKTRGQQVTLSCSPISGHRSVSWYQQTPGQGLQFLFEYFSETQRNKGNFPGRFSGRQFSNSRSEMNVSTLELGDSALYLCASSPGTDGYGYTFGSGTRLTVV.

The chain uses TRBV7-2 and TRBJ2-2; the D gene is possibly TRBD1 (5 bases). CDR1 SGHTA and CDR2 FQGNSA come from the germline V gene. This CDR3 spans 14 amino acids. V was cut by 3 bases and J by 7 bases, with 12 bases left in between. The CDR3 protein is CASSFGAGGGELFF. In DNA form, the CDR3 reads TGTGCCAGCAGCTTTGGGGCCGGCGGCGGGGAGCTGTTTTTT.